This T cell receptor beta chain was sequenced for a study of T cells in Graves' hyperthyroidism and ophthalmopathy. General study results and limits: It was a median roughly 6.5 months before onset that the model predicted ophthalmopathy.

The CDR3 contains 14 residues. The V gene end was trimmed by 1 base and the J gene end by 5 bases; junction bases not matched to a gene: 4. The germline V gene encodes CDR1 DFQATT and CDR2 SNEGSKA (reference sequence). In regard to this clonotype: Its antigen is undetermined.

RNA transcripts gave rise to amplified TCR beta CDR3 regions. HTBI primers were used for first-round RT-PCR of the TCR CDR3. MiXCR, applied by TCRdb to the multiplex PCR reads, yields one record per CDR3 protein. The profile shows over 250,000 distinct CDR3 sequences, roughly 15% of them singletons. The chain recombines TRBV20-1 with TRBJ1-2; TRBD1 aligns across 10 bases. The sequence was obtained from a woman aged 40 to 50 with Graves' ophthalmopathy. Sequencing was performed on blood. For the CDR3, the DNA is TGCAGTGCTAGAGGGGACAGGGGTTCTTATGGCTACACCTTC. This encodes CSARGDRGSYGYTF.